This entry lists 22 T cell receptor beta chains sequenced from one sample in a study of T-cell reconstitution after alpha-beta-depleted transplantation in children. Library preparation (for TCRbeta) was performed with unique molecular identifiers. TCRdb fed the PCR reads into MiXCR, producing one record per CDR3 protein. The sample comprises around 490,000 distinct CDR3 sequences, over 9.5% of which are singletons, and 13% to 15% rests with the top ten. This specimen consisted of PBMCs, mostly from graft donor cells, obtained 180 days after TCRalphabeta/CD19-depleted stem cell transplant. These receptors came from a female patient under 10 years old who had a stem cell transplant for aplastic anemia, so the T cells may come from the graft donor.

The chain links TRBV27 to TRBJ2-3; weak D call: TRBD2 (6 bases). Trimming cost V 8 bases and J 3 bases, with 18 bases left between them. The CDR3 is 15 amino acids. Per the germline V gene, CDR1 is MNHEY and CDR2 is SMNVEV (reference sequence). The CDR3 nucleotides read TGTGCCAGCGTTCGCGGGACCCAAGGGACAGATACGCAGTATTTT. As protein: CASVRGTQGTDTQYF.

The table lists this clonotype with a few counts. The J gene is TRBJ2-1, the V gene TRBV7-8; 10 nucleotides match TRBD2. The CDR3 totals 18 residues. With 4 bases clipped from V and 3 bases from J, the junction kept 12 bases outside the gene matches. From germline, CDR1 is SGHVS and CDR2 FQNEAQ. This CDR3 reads CASSSLGLAGVRYNEQFF. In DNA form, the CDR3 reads TGTGCCAGCAGCTCCCTCGGTCTAGCGGGAGTCCGCTACAATGAGCAGTTCTTC.

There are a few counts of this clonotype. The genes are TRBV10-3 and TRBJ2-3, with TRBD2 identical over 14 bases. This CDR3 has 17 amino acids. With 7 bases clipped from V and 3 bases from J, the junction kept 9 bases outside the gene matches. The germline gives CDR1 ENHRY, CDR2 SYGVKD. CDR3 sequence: CAIMEAGLAGVTDTQYF. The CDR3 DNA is TGTGCCATCATGGAGGCGGGACTAGCGGGAGTGACAGATACGCAGTATTTT.

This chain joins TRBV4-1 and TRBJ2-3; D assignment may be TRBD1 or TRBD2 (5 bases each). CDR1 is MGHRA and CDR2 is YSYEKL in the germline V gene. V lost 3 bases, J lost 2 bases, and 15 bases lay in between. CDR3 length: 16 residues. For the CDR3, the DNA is TGCGCCAGCAGCCAGGGGGTGGGATTCCCCACAGATACGCAGTATTTT. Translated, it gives CASSQGVGFPTDTQYF.

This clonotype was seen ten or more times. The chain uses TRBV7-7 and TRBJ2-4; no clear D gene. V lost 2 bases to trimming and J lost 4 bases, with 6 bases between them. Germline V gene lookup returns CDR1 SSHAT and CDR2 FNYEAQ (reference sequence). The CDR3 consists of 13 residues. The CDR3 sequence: CASSLTEKNIQYF. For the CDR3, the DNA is TGTGCCAGCAGCTTAACAGAGAAAAACATTCAGTACTTC.

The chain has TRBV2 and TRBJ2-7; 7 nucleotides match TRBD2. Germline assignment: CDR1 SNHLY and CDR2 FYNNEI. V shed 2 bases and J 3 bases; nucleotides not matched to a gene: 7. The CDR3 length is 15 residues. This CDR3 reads CASSEIAGTNYEQYF. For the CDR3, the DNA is TGTGCCAGCAGTGAAATAGCCGGGACTAACTACGAGCAGTACTTC.

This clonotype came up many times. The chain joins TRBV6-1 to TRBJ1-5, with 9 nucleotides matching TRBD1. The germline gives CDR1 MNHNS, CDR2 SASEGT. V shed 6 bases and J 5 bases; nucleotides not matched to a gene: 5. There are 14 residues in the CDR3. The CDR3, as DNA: TGTGCCAGCAGCCCAGACAGGGGGTATCAGCCCCAGCATTTT. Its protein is CASSPDRGYQPQHF.

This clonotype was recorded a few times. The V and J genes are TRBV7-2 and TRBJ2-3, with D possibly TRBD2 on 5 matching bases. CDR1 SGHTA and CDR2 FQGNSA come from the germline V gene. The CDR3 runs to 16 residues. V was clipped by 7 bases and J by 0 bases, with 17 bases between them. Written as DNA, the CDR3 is TGTGCCAGCACCCTCCGAGCGGTAACTAGCACAGATACGCAGTATTTT. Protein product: CASTLRAVTSTDTQYF.

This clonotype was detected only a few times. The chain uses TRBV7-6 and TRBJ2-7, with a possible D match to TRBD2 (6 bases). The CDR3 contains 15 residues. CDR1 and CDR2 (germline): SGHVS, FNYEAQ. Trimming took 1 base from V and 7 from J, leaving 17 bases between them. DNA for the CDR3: TGTGCCAGCAGCTTAGAAGGCGGGGTCGATGGAGAGCAGTACTTC. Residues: CASSLEGGVDGEQYF.

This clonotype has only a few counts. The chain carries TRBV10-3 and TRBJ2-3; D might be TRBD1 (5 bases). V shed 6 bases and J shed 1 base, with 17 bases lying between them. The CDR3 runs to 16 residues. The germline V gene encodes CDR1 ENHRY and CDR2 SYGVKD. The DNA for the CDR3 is TGTGCCATCAGCAGCCGGACACCCCGGGGCACAGATACGCAGTATTTT. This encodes CAISSRTPRGTDTQYF.

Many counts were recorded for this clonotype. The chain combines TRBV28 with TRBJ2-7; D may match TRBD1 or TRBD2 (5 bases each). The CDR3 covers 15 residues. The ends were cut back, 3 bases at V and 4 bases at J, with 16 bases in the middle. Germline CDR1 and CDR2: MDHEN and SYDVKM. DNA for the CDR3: TGTGCCAGCAGTTTGGCGAGGACGTGGGGGTACGAGCAGTACTTC. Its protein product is CASSLARTWGYEQYF.

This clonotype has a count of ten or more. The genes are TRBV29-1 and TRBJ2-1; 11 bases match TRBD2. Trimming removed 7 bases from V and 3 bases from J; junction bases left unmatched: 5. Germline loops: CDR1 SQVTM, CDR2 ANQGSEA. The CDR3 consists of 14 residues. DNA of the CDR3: TGCAGCGGTCTAGCGGGAGGTCTCTACAATGAGCAGTTCTTC. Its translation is CSGLAGGLYNEQFF.

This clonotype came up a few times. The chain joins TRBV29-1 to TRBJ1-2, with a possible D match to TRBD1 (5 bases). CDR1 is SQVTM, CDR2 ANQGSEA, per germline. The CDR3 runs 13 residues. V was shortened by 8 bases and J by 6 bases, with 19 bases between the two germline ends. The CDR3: CSSVGGDLDGYTF. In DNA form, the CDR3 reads TGCAGCTCCGTGGGGGGGGACCTAGATGGCTACACCTTC.

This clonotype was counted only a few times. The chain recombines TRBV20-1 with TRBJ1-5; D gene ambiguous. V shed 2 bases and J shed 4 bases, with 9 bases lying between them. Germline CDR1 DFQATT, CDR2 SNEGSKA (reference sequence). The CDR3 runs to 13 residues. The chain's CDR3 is CSARRSGNQPQHF. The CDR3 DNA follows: TGCAGTGCTAGACGTTCGGGGAATCAGCCCCAGCATTTT.

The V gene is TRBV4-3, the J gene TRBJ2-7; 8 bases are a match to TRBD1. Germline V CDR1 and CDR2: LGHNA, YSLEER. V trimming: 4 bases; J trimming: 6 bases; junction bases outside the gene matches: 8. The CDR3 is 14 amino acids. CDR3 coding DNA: TGCGCCAGCAGCCGCGGACAGGGTACGGGCGAGCAGTACTTC. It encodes CASSRGQGTGEQYF.

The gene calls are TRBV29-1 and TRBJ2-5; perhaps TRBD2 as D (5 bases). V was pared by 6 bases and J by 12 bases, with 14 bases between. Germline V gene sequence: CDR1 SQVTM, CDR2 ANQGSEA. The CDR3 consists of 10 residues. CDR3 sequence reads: CSVTKQREYF. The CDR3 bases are TGCAGCGTCACTAAGCAGAGGGAGTACTTC.

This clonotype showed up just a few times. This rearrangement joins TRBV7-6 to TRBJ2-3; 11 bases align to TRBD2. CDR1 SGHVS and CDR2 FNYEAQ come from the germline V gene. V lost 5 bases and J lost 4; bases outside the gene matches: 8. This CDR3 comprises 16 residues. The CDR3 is CASSPRLAGYSDTQYF. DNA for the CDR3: TGTGCCAGCAGCCCCAGACTAGCGGGGTACTCAGATACGCAGTATTTT.

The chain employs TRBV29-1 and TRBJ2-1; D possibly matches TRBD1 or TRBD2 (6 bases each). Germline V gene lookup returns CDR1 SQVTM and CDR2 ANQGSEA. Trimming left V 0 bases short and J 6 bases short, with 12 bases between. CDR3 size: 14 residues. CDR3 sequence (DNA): TGCAGCGTTGAAGATCGGGGGCGGGGCAATGAGCAGTTCTTC. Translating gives CSVEDRGRGNEQFF.

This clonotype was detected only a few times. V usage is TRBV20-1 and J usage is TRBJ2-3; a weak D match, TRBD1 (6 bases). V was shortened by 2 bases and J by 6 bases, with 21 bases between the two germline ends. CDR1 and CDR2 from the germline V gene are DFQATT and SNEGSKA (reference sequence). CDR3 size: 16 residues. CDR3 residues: CSARRAGALQGDTQYF. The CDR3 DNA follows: TGCAGTGCTAGACGGGCGGGCGCCCTTCAGGGGGATACGCAGTATTTT.

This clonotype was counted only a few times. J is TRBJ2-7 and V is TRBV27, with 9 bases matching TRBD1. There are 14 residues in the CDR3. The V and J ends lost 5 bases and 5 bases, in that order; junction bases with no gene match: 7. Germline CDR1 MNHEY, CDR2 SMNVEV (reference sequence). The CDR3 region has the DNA TGTGCCAGCAGTCTTGGACAGGGGATTAACGAGCAGTACTTC. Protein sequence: CASSLGQGINEQYF.

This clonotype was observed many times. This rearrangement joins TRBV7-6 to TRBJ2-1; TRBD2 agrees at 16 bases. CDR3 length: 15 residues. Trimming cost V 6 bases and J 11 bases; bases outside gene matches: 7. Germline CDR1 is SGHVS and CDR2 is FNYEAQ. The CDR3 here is CASSSGTSGGGKQFF. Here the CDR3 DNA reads TGTGCCAGCAGTTCTGGGACTAGCGGGGGGGGGAAGCAGTTCTTC.

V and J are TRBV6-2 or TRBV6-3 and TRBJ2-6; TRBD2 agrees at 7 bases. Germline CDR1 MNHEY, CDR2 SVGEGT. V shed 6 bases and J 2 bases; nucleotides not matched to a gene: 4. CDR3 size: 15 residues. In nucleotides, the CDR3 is TGTGCCAGCAGAGAGGGAGGGACTGGGGCCAACGTCCTGACTTTC. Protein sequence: CASREGGTGANVLTF.